A selection of T cell receptor beta chains follows, all from one sample in a study of CD8 T cells in ankylosing spondylitis. TCRdb processed the 5' RACE reads anew with MiXCR; each CDR3 protein has one entry. The profile covers about 390,000 distinct CDR3 sequences, with 20% to 25% appearing a single time and about a sixth taken by the ten largest. Sample: blood, either unsorted or a sorted T cell fraction (not recorded which). These receptors originate from a male donor with ankylosing spondylitis. The CDR3 runs from the conserved cysteine through the conserved F or W. D genes are given only for firm matches. Expanded clones are given a class, and other clones once, few, many or no size at all.

cdr3_nt cdr3_aa j_call clone_size d_call v_call
TGTGCCATCAGTGGGGTTTTTGGGGACGGGGGCAAGCAGTTCTTC CAISGVFGDGGKQFF TRBJ2-1 few NA TRBV10-3
TGTGCCAGCAGGGATAGCGGGAGCGGCACCGGGGAGCTGTTTTTT CASRDSGSGTGELFF TRBJ2-2 NA TRBD2 TRBV28
TGCAGTGCTACCAGGGGATGGGGCAATCAGCCCCAGCATTTT CSATRGWGNQPQHF TRBJ1-5 NA NA TRBV20-1
TGCAGTGCTAGAGTGGCCGGGATAACAGATACGCAGTATTTT CSARVAGITDTQYF TRBJ2-3 NA NA TRBV20-1
TGCAGTGCTCTGGACGCCTACGAGCAGTACTTC CSALDAYEQYF TRBJ2-7 few NA TRBV20-1
TGTGCCAGCAGCCCTGACTTCCGAAGCTCCTACAATGAGCAGTTCTTC CASSPDFRSSYNEQFF TRBJ2-1 NA NA TRBV5-8
TGTGCCAGCAGCTTAGTGTGGACTCAAGGGGGCAATGAGCAGTTCTTC CASSLVWTQGGNEQFF TRBJ2-1 few NA TRBV7-9
TGTGCCAGTAGTATCGAGGCAGTCGCTTCCTACGAGCAGTACTTC CASSIEAVASYEQYF TRBJ2-7 few NA TRBV19
TGTGCCAGCAGCCTTTTCGGTGCCGAACAGGGGGGCAATGGAAACACCATATATTTT CASSLFGAEQGGNGNTIYF TRBJ1-3 NA TRBD1 TRBV11-1
TGCAGTGCTAGAGACCCCCCAGGGGGCTTTGGCTACACCTTC CSARDPPGGFGYTF TRBJ1-2 NA TRBD1 TRBV20-1
TGTGCCAGCAGTTTTGGTTCTACCTACAATGAGCAGTTCTTC CASSFGSTYNEQFF TRBJ2-1 few NA TRBV28
TGCAGTGCTAGTCTTCCAGCGGCGCAAAGCACAGATACGCAGTATTTT CSASLPAAQSTDTQYF TRBJ2-3 NA NA TRBV20-1
TGTGCCAGCTCGCCCAGAGATAACTATGGCTACACCTTC CASSPRDNYGYTF TRBJ1-2 NA NA TRBV18
TGTGCCAGCAGGCCCTCTAGCAGAACTAGCACAGATACGCAGTATTTT CASRPSSRTSTDTQYF TRBJ2-3 NA NA TRBV6-1
TGCGCCAGCAGCTTGGACAGCGGGTCAACCTACGAGCAGTACTTC CASSLDSGSTYEQYF TRBJ2-7 NA NA TRBV5-1
TGCAGTGCTACGGCGGGGACTAGCGGGAGGAACTCCTACAATGAGCAGTTCTTC CSATAGTSGRNSYNEQFF TRBJ2-1 NA TRBD2 TRBV20-1
TGCAGTGCTGCGCCGACAGGGATGAAAGAGACCCAGTACTTC CSAAPTGMKETQYF TRBJ2-5 few TRBD1 TRBV20-1
TGTGCCAGCAGTTCTCAAATGAACACTGAAGCTTTCTTT CASSSQMNTEAFF TRBJ1-1 few NA TRBV28
TGTGCCAGCAGCCACCTGACAGGGGCCGATTACAATGAGCAGTTCTTC CASSHLTGADYNEQFF TRBJ2-1 NA TRBD1 TRBV4-2
TGTGCCAGCAGTTTACTCCACAGGGGAGGCACTGAAGCTTTCTTT CASSLLHRGGTEAFF TRBJ1-1 once TRBD1 TRBV28
TGTGCCAGCAGACTCCAGGGATCGTACAATGAGCAGTTCTTC CASRLQGSYNEQFF TRBJ2-1 NA NA TRBV28
TGCGCCAGCAGCGCAGGAGTCAGCGAAGGAAACACCATATATTTT CASSAGVSEGNTIYF TRBJ1-3 few NA TRBV5-1
TGCGCCAGCAGTCACATAGGGGAAGAGACCCAGTACTTC CASSHIGEETQYF TRBJ2-5 NA NA TRBV4-1
TGTGCCAGCAGCTTAGCGGTGGGAGGGCCGTCCTACGAGCAGTACTTC CASSLAVGGPSYEQYF TRBJ2-7 few TRBD2 TRBV7-2
TGTGCCAGCAGGCCTAGCGGGGTTTACAATGAGCAGTTCTTC CASRPSGVYNEQFF TRBJ2-1 NA TRBD2 TRBV11-3
TGTGCCATCAGTGATTTTGTGAGCAATCAGCCCCAGCATTTT CAISDFVSNQPQHF TRBJ1-5 NA NA TRBV10-3
TGCAGCGTTACAGAGAACCAAGAGACCCAGTACTTC CSVTENQETQYF TRBJ2-5 many NA TRBV29-1
TGCAGCGCAACCGGGACAGGGCAAAACACTGAAGCTTTCTTT CSATGTGQNTEAFF TRBJ1-1 many TRBD1 TRBV29-1
TGTGCCAGCTCACCACCGCTAGCGGGCGGCTACAATGAGCAGTTCTTC CASSPPLAGGYNEQFF TRBJ2-1 few TRBD2 TRBV18
TGTGCCAGCAGCTTAGTAGTGGGGACAAGTGCCAGGACCCAGTACTTC CASSLVVGTSARTQYF TRBJ2-5 NA NA TRBV7-2